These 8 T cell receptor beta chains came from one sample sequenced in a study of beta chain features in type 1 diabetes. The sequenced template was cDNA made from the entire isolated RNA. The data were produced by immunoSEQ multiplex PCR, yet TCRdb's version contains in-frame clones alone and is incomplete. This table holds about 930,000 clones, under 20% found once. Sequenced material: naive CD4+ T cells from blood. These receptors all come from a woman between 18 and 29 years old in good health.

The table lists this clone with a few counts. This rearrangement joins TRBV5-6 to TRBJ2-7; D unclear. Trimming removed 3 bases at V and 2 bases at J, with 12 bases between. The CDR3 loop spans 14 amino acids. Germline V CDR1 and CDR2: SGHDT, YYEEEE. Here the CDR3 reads CASSWRQGTYEQYF. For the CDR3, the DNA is TGTGCCAGCAGCTGGAGACAAGGGACCTACGAGCAGTACTTC.

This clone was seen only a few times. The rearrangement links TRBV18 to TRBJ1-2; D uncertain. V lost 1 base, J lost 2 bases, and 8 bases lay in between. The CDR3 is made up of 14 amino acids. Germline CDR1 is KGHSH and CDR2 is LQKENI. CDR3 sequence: CASSPQHDNYGYTF. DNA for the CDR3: TGTGCCAGCTCACCACAACATGACAACTATGGCTACACCTTC.

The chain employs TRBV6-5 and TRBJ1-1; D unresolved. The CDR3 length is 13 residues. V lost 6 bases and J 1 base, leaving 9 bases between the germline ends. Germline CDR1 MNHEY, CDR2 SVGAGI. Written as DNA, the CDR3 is TGTGCCAGCAGACTACAGACGAACACTGAAGCTTTCTTT. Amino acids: CASRLQTNTEAFF.

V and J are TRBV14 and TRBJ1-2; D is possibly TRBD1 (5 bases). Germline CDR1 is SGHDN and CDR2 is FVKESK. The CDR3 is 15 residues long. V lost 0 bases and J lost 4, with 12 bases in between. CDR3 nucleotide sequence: TGTGCCAGCAGCCAAGACCAGGGCTTCTTCTATGGCTACACCTTC. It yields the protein CASSQDQGFFYGYTF. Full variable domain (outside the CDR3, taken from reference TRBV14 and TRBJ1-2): EAGVTQFPSHSVIEKGQTVTLRCDPISGHDNLYWYRRVMGKEIKFLLHFVKESKQDESGMPNNRFLAERTGGTYSTLKVQPAELEDSGVYFCASSQDQGFFYGYTFGSGTRLTVV.

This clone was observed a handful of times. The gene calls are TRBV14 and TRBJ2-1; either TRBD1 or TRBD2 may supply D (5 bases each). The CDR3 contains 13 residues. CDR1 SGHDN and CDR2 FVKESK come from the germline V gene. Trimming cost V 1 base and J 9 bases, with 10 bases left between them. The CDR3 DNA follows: TGTGCCAGCAGCCAAGTCGTCGGGGCTGAGCAGTTCTTC. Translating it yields CASSQVVGAEQFF.

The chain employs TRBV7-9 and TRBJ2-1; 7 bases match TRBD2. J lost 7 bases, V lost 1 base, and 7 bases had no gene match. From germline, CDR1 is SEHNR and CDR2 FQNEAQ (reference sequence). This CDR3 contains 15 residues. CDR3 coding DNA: TGTGCCAGCAGCTTAGGGGGAGGGCCTGTGAATGAGCAGTTCTTC. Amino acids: CASSLGGGPVNEQFF.

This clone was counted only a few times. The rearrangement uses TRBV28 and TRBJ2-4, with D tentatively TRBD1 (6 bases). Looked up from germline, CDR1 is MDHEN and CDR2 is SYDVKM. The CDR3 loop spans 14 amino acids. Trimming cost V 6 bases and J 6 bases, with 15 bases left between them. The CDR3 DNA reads TGTGCCAGCAGGACGACAGGTTCAGGAAACATTCAGTACTTC. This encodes CASRTTGSGNIQYF.

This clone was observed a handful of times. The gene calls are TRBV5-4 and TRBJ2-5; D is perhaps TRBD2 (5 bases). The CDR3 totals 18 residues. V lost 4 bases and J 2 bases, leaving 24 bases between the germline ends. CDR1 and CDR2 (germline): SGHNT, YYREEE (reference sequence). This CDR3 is CASSPEPGEPGGQETQYF. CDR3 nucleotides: TGTGCCAGCAGCCCGGAACCGGGCGAGCCCGGAGGACAAGAGACCCAGTACTTC.